This T cell receptor beta chain was observed in a study of OX40 agonist ivuxolimab in advanced cancers. Study results and caveats: Among the least clonally expanded were partial responders at 0.1-3.0 mg/kg.

As for this clone: Its antigen is as yet unknown.

Trimming cost V 6 bases and J 2 bases; bases outside gene matches: 7. Germline V CDR1 and CDR2: SGHTA, FQGNSA. The CDR3 has 17 amino acids. This table comes from immunoSEQ multiplex PCR, and its TCRdb copy is limited to in-frame clones, with some not included. The top ten clones hold 0.8% to 0.9% of a sample with 90,000 to 100,000 clones, about nine tenths of them seen once. The chain joins TRBV7-2 to TRBJ2-1, with 13 bases fitting TRBD2. Sequenced here: CD4+ or CD8+ T cells sorted from blood, sampled in a trial of the OX40 agonist ivuxolimab. The TCR was taken from an adult with an advanced solid tumor such as melanoma, head and neck, liver or kidney cancer. The CDR3 spells CASSRTSGGLTYNEQFF. For the CDR3, the DNA is TGTGCCAGCAGTCGGACTAGCGGGGGCCTGACCTACAATGAGCAGTTCTTC.